One T cell receptor (beta chain) is described in this entry. The clone's antigen remains unknown. Base-call qualities are not available, and no considerably larger clone is one nucleotide away. The germline V gene (reference sequence) specifies DFQATT as CDR1 and SNEGSKA as CDR2. The germline V and J ends show losses of 7 bases and 2 bases respectively, and no gene match explains 3 bases of the junction. The CDR3 has 12 amino acids, counting the end cysteine and phenylalanine. Only the CDR3 region is kept as DNA, spanning 36 bases read in frame from base 1. This sample was included in a study of T-cell reconstitution after alpha-beta-depleted transplantation in children listed by TCRdb under 2016. As for the study more broadly: Using TCR repertoire profiling, the study followed T-cell immune reconstitution in a quantitative way in children after TCRalphabeta/CD19-depleted allogeneic hematopoietic cell transplantation. Summary of the overall study and its limitations: The apparently early recovery of alphabetaT-cell counts about two months after transplant reportedly depended on only several hundred rapidly expanded clones that came from non-depleted graft cells. The frequencies of hyperexpanded clones fell over the following months, and after one year, T-cell counts and TCRbeta diversity were mostly attributed to newly produced T cells. In some patients, the high TCRbeta diversity seen at day 60 was put down to recipient T cells and intrathymic progenitors that had survived conditioning.

The method was PCR. Reads for this sample came from an Illumina HiSeq 2500. TCR library preparation used molecular barcoding, with unique molecular identifiers applied to normalize quantification of the TCRbeta repertoire. TCRdb trimmed the raw reads at Q25, called clones with MiXCR and kept productive beta chains. Each entry merges the rows of one CDR3 protein and shows their most common DNA and genes. The sample table holds about 440,000 distinct CDR3 sequences, of which 43% were seen once. Of the sample, under 30% falls within the top ten clones. Taken with the paper, the label for treatment or condition translates to: allogeneic hematopoietic cell transplantation with graft depleted of TCRalphabeta T cells and CD19 B cells. TCRalphabeta/CD19-depleted allogeneic hematopoietic cell grafts were given to the transplant recipients, all of whom were children.

The receptor was derived from a girl aged 2 to 10 with aplastic anemia, due to receive a stem cell transplant. The chain is encoded by TRBV20-1 joined to TRBJ2-3, with TRBD2 identical over 7 junction bases. This specimen consisted of PBMCs, obtained before TCRalphabeta/CD19-depleted stem cell transplant. Here is the DNA: TGCAGTGAAGCGGGAAACACAGATACGCAGTATTTT. It is translated as CSEAGNTDTQYF.